The 5 T cell receptor beta chains presented below share a single source sample, sequenced in a study of read filtering for tumor transcriptome and immune sequencing. The library was built from about 400 ng RNA with molecular barcoded adaptors for alpha/delta and beta/gamma chains. TCRdb re-derived calls from the reads in MiXCR, one entry per CDR3 protein. The sample yields tens of thousands of distinct CDR3 sequences, 12% seen once. Sequencing was done on a sample of a population of CD138-negative cells sorted from bone marrow. These receptors were collected from a donor at least 40 years old with multiple myeloma.

This clonotype was found many times. The V and J genes are TRBV5-1 and TRBJ1-4; D call uncertain. V lost 4 bases, J lost 6 bases, and 13 bases lay in between. The CDR3 length is 14 residues. Germline assignment: CDR1 SGHRS and CDR2 YFSETQ. The CDR3 bases are TGCGCCAGCAGCCCAGGCTTAAACTATGAAAAACTGTTTTTT. Translating it yields CASSPGLNYEKLFF.

Regarding this clonotype: This may be a read error, as it is one base from a much larger clone. Here the CDR3 omits its conserved ending phenylalanine or tryptophan, so a read error is the likely source. The chain links TRBV20-1 to TRBJ1-1; TRBD1 is a possible D gene (5 bases). From germline, CDR1 is DFQATT and CDR2 SNEGSKA (reference sequence). The CDR3 covers 13 residues. V was shortened by 6 bases and J by 4 bases, with 15 bases between the two germline ends. CDR3 DNA: TGCAGTGCCCAGGCAGGGAAAGTCACTGAAGCTTTCCTT. Translation: CSAQAGKVTEAFL.

This clonotype was seen at least ten times. The genes are TRBV20-1 and TRBJ1-5, with D possibly TRBD1 on 6 matching bases. With 6 bases removed from V and 6 bases from J, the gap between germline ends came to 18 bases. The germline gives CDR1 DFQATT, CDR2 SNEGSKA (reference sequence). The CDR3 covers 14 residues. The CDR3 spells CSAVGQREVQPQHF. The CDR3 DNA sequence: TGCAGTGCCGTAGGACAGAGGGAAGTTCAGCCCCAGCATTTT.

The table lists this clonotype with many counts. The V and J genes are TRBV20-1 and TRBJ1-5, with a tentative D call TRBD1 (5 bases). The CDR3 extends over 14 amino acids. V was pared by 0 bases and J by 2 bases, with 8 bases between. From germline, CDR1 is DFQATT and CDR2 SNEGSKA (reference sequence). This CDR3 reads CSAREGRGNQPQHF. The CDR3 DNA follows: TGCAGTGCTAGAGAAGGCAGGGGCAATCAGCCCCAGCATTTT.

At least ten counts were recorded for this clonotype. This chain joins TRBV27 and TRBJ2-6, with unresolved D. Trimming stripped 1 base from V and 4 bases from J, with 11 bases between. CDR3 length: 16 amino acids. Germline assignment: CDR1 MNHEY and CDR2 SMNVEV (reference sequence). The CDR3 coding sequence is TGTGCCAGCAGTTTATGGTCGGGTTCCGGGGCCAACGTCCTGACTTTC. This translates into CASSLWSGSGANVLTF.